These 13 T cell receptor beta chains came from one sample sequenced in a study of T-cell reconstitution after alpha-beta-depleted transplantation in children listed by TCRdb under 2016. Library prep was done by PCR. Sequencing used an Illumina HiSeq 2500. TCR libraries were prepared with molecular barcoding, using unique molecular identifiers to normalize TCRbeta repertoire quantification. TCRdb reran the public reads through fastp at Q25 and MiXCR, keeping productive beta chains. Each CDR3 protein gets just one entry, which takes the most common genes and DNA from the rows behind it. This sample comprises roughly 500,000 distinct CDR3 sequences, about 10% of them detected only once. The ten largest clones represent 2% to 2.5% of the sample. This specimen's treatment or condition label, interpreted: allogeneic hematopoietic cell transplantation with graft depleted of TCRalphabeta T cells and CD19 B cells.

The sequencing used PBMCs, collected before TCRalphabeta/CD19-depleted stem cell transplant. The receptor set was obtained from a child aged 2 to 10 with inherited bone marrow failure, due to receive a stem cell transplant.

The table lists this clonotype with many counts. The chain combines TRBV6-1 with TRBJ2-5, with 8 bases that match TRBD1. V was clipped by 5 bases and J by 2 bases; unmatched bases: 4. Per germline, CDR1 MNHNS and CDR2 SASEGT. The CDR3 is 14 residues long. CDR3 residues: CASSMDREQETQYF. CDR3 bases: TGTGCCAGCAGTATGGACAGGGAACAAGAGACCCAGTACTTC.

This clonotype was counted a few times. This rearrangement joins TRBV4-3 to TRBJ2-3, with TRBD2 matching over 9 bases. The CDR3 length is 17 residues. V dropped 0 bases and J dropped 3; count of bases not matched to a gene: 7. CDR1 and CDR2 (germline): LGHNA, YSLEER. In nucleotides, the CDR3 is TGCGCCAGCAGCCAAGATGCGGGAGGGCCTGATACAGATACGCAGTATTTT. It encodes CASSQDAGGPDTDTQYF.

The table lists this clonotype with many counts. The chain joins TRBV29-1 to TRBJ2-3; no definite D call. The CDR3 spans 14 residues. Deletions cut 6 bases from V and 4 bases from J, with 17 bases between. Germline V gene data show CDR1 as SQVTM and CDR2 as ANQGSEA. The CDR3 region is CSVGPVTRADTQYF. The DNA for the CDR3 is TGCAGCGTCGGACCCGTAACCCGAGCAGATACGCAGTATTTT.

The chain recombines TRBV4-2 with TRBJ2-7; 8 bases map to TRBD2. This CDR3 has 15 amino acids. The J segment lost 2 bases and the V segment lost 2 bases, leaving 5 bases of the junction unmatched. CDR1 is LGHNA and CDR2 is YNFKEQ in the germline V gene. The chain's CDR3 is CASSQQAGAPYEQYF. In DNA, the CDR3 is TGTGCCAGCAGCCAACAAGCGGGAGCCCCCTACGAGCAGTACTTC.

Of note for this clonotype: Since no conserved phenylalanine or tryptophan closes the CDR3, a read error is the likely cause. The V call is TRBV6-2 or TRBV6-3, the J call TRBJ2-3; 10 bases are shared with TRBD2. Losses at the gene ends were 6 bases for V and 0 bases for J; bases not matched to a gene: 3. Germline V CDR1 and CDR2: MNHEY, SVGEGT. There are 15 residues in the CDR3. The CDR3 nucleotides are TGTGCCAGCAGCCGGACTAGCGGTAGCACAGATACGCAGTATGTT. Amino acids: CASSRTSGSTDTQYV.

This clonotype was counted only a few times. The chain carries TRBV19 and TRBJ2-1, with D perhaps matching TRBD2 (5 bases). CDR3 length: 14 amino acids. With 6 bases removed from V and 4 bases from J, the gap between germline ends came to 13 bases. Germline V gene data show CDR1 as LNHDA and CDR2 as SQIVND (reference sequence). CDR3 sequence reads: CASSITGKYNEQFF. The CDR3 DNA reads TGTGCCAGTAGCATAACCGGGAAATACAATGAGCAGTTCTTC.

There are a few counts of this clonotype. Relative to the germline gene, one junction end is altered; a read error may explain this. This rearrangement joins TRBV19 to TRBJ2-7; D perhaps matches TRBD2 (6 bases). The CDR3 spans 13 residues. CDR1 and CDR2 from the germline V gene are LNHDA and SQIVND (reference sequence). The CDR3 DNA reads as TGTGCCAGTAGTATCGCCCTTCCGGGAGTGAGACACTTC. Translated, it gives CASSIALPGVRHF.

This chain links TRBV12-3 or TRBV12-4 with TRBJ2-7, with D tentatively TRBD1 (5 bases). Trimming took off 4 bases at V and 1 base at J, with 20 bases between the two ends. This CDR3 is 17 amino acids long. CDR3 sequence reads: CASSSPTGSSGSYEQYF. DNA for the CDR3: TGTGCCAGCAGTTCGCCAACAGGTAGCTCCGGGTCCTACGAGCAGTACTTC.

This clonotype has at least ten counts. This chain joins TRBV21-1 and TRBJ2-7; the table's D call, TRBD2, was not checked against the DNA. TRBV21-1 is assigned pseudogene status. The length of the CDR3 is 17 residues. CDR3 nucleotide sequence: TGTGCCAGCAGCAAAGGGTCGGGAGCGGAGCTAGGGGACGAGCAGTACTTC. Translating it yields CASSKGSGAELGDEQYF.

The gene calls are TRBV20-1 and TRBJ2-2; TRBD2 agrees at 9 bases. Germline-derived CDR1 and CDR2 are DFQATT and SNEGSKA (reference sequence). CDR3 size: 17 residues. V lost 1 base, J lost 4 bases, and 10 bases stayed unmatched. CDR3 region: CSARVLDSGRSTGELFF. The DNA for the CDR3 is TGCAGTGCTAGAGTATTGGATAGCGGGAGAAGCACCGGGGAGCTGTTTTTT.

The table lists this clonotype with many counts. This chain links TRBV24-1 with TRBJ1-5, with TRBD1 matching 7 bases. CDR1 KGHDR and CDR2 SFDVKD come from the germline V gene. Trimming at V came to 2 bases and at J to 2 bases, leaving 14 bases not matched to a gene. This CDR3 comprises 19 residues. The DNA for the CDR3 is TGTGCCACCAGTGATTCCCCGAGTAGACAGGGCGGTGGCAATCAGCCCCAGCATTTT. Translation gives CATSDSPSRQGGGNQPQHF.

This clonotype has a count of ten or more. The rearrangement joins TRBV24-1 to TRBJ2-7; D ambiguous. The CDR3 loop spans 13 amino acids. Germline CDR1 and CDR2: KGHDR and SFDVKD. V gave up 4 bases and J gave up 9 bases, with 15 bases separating them. CDR3 DNA sequence: TGTGCCACCAGTGACCCTCCAGTAAGCCGGCAGTACTTC. It codes for CATSDPPVSRQYF.

This clonotype was counted ten times or more. The chain couples TRBV28 to TRBJ2-7; 9 bases line up with TRBD1. The V and J ends lost 6 bases and 7 bases, in that order; junction bases with no gene match: 13. In germline, CDR1 is MDHEN, CDR2 SYDVKM. CDR3 length: 15 amino acids. The CDR3 DNA reads TGTGCCAGCAGCCCGACCGGGACAGGGAACTGGGAGCAGTACTTC. This codes for CASSPTGTGNWEQYF.